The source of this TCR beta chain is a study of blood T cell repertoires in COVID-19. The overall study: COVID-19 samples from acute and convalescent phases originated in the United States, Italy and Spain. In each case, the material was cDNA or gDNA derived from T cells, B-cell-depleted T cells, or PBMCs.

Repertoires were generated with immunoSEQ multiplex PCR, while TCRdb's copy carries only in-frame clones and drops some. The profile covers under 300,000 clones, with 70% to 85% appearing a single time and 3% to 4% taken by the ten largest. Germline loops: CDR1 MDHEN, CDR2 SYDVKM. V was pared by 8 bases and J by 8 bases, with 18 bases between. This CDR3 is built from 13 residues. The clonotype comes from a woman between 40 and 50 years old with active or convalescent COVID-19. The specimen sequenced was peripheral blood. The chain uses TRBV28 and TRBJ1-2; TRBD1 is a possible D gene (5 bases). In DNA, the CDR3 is TGTGCCAGCCGTAAAGTCGGGACTCGAGGCTACACCTTC. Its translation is CASRKVGTRGYTF.